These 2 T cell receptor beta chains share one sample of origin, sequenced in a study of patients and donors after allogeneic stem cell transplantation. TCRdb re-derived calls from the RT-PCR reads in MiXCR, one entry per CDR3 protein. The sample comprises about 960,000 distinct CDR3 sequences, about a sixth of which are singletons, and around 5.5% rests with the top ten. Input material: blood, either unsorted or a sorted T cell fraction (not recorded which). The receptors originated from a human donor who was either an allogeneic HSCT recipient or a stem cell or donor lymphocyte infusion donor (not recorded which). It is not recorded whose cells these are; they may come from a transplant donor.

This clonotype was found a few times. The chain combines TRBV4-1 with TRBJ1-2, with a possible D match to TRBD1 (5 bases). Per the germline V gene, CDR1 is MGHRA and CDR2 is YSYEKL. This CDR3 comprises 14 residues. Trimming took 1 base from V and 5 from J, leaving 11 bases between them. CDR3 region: CASSQVMGLYGYTF. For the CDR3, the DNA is TGCGCCAGCAGCCAAGTTATGGGGCTGTATGGCTACACCTTC.

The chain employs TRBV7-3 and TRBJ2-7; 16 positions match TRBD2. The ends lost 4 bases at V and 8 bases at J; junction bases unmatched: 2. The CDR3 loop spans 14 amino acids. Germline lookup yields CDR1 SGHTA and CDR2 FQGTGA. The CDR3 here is CASSSGLAGGKQYF. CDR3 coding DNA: TGTGCCAGCAGCTCGGGACTAGCGGGGGGGAAGCAGTACTTC.